A selection of T cell receptor beta chains follows, all from one sample in a study of cytomegalovirus exposure and HLA in healthy donors. Here immunoSEQ multiplex PCR was the method, and the copy in TCRdb shows in-frame clones only, minus some. The sample records about 120,000 clones, about four fifths being singletons. The sample was PBMCs. Receptors were obtained from a female donor in good health and CMV-seropositive. The conserved cysteine and the conserved F or W are not part of the CDR3 here. Fields, in order: D gene, J gene, V gene, clone size, CDR3 protein. A D gene is named only where the DNA matches it firmly. For some rows the clone size is stated as once, few or many, or as a class when expanded; others skip it.

>.|TRBJ1-2|TRBV7-9|.
ASSLEYLEAGYT
>.|TRBJ2-5|TRBV11-2|.
ASSSSPLQETQY
>.|TRBJ1-5|TRBV7-8|.
ASSPVGDQPQH
>TRBD1|TRBJ1-5|TRBV5-6|.
ASRYRGNNQPQH
>TRBD1|TRBJ2-5|TRBV7-8|.
ASSLVQGETQY
>.|TRBJ1-2|TRBV7-3|few
ASSGHRNGYT
>.|TRBJ1-5|TRBV19|.
ASSATGTSNQPQH
>.|TRBJ2-5|TRBV7-8|.
ASSSITGETQY
>.|TRBJ1-1|TRBV7-2|.
ASSRQASVTEAF
>TRBD2|TRBJ2-5|TRBV29-1|.
SVAQRGSETQY
>TRBD1|TRBJ1-4|TRBV19|.
ASKLDRGNEKLF
>.|TRBJ1-2|TRBV10-3|.
AISEHPFAVSKDGYT
>TRBD2|TRBJ2-7|TRBV27|.
ASSLFSTSGGGEQY
>.|TRBJ2-3|TRBV4-1|.
ASSQDGGATDTQY
>TRBD1|TRBJ1-6|TRBV2|.
ASEGTGDSSYNSPLH
>.|TRBJ2-3|TRBV7-9|once
ASSSSFDTQY
>TRBD1|TRBJ2-7|TRBV19|.
ASKDRVGSYEQY
>.|TRBJ1-3|TRBV4-1|.
ASSQEEFSGNTIY
>TRBD1|TRBJ1-6|TRBV7-2|.
ASIRQGGSALH
>.|TRBJ1-5|TRBV6-1|.
ASSENTAPYSNQPQH
>TRBD2|TRBJ2-3|TRBV29-1|.
SVERTSADTQY
>.|TRBJ2-3|TRBV11-2|.
ASSSIGTDTQY
>TRBD1|TRBJ1-4|TRBV5-6|.
ASSAGTGGSNEKLF
>.|TRBJ1-1|TRBV12-5|.
ASGLTAVNTEAF
>.|TRBJ1-1|TRBV7-9|few
ASSLGQEIEAF
>TRBD2|TRBJ2-1|TRBV30|.
AWGRGGGLHEQF
>TRBD1|TRBJ1-1|TRBV15|few
ATSSRYRGVNTEAF
>.|TRBJ1-6|TRBV7-9|.
ASSLPGESPLH
>.|TRBJ2-1|TRBV9|.
ASSVGAPLRNEQF
>TRBD2|TRBJ2-1|TRBV19|.
ASSPTSGGYEQF
>TRBD1|TRBJ2-3|TRBV10-3|.
AISFQGALDTQY
>.|TRBJ2-7|TRBV13|.
ASRDSTYEQY
>.|TRBJ1-2|TRBV18|.
ASSPVDTGSPYGYT